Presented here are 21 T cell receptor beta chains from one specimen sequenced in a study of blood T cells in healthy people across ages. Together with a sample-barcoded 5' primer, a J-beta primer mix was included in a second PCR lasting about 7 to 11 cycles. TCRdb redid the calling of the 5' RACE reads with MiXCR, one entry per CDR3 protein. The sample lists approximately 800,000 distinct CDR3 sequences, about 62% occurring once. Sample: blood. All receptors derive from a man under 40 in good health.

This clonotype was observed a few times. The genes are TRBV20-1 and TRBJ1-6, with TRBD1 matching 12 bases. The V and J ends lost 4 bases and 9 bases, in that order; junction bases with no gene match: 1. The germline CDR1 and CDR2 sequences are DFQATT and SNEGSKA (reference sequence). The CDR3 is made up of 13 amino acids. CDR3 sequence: CSAKGQGASPLHF. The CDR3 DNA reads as TGCAGTGCTAAGGGACAGGGGGCTTCACCCCTCCACTTT.

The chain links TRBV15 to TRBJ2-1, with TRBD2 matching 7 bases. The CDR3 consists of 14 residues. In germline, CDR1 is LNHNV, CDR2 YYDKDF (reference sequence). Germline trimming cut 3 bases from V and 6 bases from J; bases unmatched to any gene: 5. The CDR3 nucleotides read TGTGCCACCAGCAGCGGACGGGGGGTCAATGAGCAGTTCTTC. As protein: CATSSGRGVNEQFF.

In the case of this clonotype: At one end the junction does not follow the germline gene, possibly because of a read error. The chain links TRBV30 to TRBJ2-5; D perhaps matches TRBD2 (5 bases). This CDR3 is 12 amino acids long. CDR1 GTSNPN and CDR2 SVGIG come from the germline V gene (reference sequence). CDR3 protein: CAGSVSVLDKYF. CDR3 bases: TGTGCCGGGAGTGTAAGCGTCCTCGATAAGTACTTC.

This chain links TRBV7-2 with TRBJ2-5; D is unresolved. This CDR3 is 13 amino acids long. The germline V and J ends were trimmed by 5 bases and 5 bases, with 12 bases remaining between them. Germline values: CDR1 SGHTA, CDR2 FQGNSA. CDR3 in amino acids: CASSVLDGETQYF. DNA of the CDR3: TGTGCCAGCAGCGTATTGGACGGGGAGACCCAGTACTTC.

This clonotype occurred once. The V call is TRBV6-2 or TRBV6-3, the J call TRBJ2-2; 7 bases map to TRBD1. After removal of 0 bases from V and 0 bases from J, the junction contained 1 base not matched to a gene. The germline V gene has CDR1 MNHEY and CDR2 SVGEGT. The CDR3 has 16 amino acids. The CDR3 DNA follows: TGTGCCAGCAGTTACTCGAGGGGGCCGAACACCGGGGAGCTGTTTTTT. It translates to CASSYSRGPNTGELFF.

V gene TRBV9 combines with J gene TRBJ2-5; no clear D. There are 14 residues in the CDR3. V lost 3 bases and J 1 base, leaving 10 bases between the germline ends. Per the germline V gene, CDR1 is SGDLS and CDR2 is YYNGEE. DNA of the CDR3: TGTGCCAGCAGCGCCCTACCTGTCCAAGAGACCCAGTACTTC. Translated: CASSALPVQETQYF.

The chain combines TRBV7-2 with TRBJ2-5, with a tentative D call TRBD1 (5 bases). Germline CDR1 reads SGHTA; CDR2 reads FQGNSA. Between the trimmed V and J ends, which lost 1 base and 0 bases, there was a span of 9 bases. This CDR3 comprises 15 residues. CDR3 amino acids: CASSLDDRYQETQYF. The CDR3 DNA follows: TGTGCCAGCAGCTTAGACGACAGATACCAAGAGACCCAGTACTTC.

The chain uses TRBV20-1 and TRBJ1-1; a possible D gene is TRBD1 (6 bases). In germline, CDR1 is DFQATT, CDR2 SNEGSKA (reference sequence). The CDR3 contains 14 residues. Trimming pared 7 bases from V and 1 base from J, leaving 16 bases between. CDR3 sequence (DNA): TGCAGTGTTACTCCGGGACAAGAGAACACTGAAGCTTTCTTT. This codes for CSVTPGQENTEAFF.

In nucleotides, the CDR3 is TGTGCCAGCAGTTTAGGTGTAGCGGGGGGGTTCCTCGAGACCCAGTTCTTC. This sequence encodes CASSLGVAGGFLETQFF. The chain is built from TRBV12-3 or TRBV12-4 and TRBJ2-5; 11 positions agree with TRBD2. The J call may be incorrect, as the DNA end agrees better with TRBJ2-1. The CDR3 runs to 17 residues.

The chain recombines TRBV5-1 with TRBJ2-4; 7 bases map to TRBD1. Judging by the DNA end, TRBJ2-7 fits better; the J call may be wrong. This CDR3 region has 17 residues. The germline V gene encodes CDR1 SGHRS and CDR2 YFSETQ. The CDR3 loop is CASPAGPTTGFFHEQYF. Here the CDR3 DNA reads TGCGCCAGCCCCGCCGGCCCGACGACAGGGTTTTTCCACGAGCAGTACTTC.

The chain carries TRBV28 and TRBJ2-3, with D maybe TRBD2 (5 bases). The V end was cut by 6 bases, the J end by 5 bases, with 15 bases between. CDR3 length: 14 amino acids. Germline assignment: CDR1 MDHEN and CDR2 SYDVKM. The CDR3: CASSLQRGIDTQYF. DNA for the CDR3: TGTGCCAGCAGCCTACAGCGAGGGATAGATACGCAGTATTTT.

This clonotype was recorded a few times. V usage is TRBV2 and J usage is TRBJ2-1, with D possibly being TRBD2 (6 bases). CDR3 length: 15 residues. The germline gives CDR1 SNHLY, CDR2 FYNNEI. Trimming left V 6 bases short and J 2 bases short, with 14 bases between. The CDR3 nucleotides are TGTGCCAGCAGGAGGGCCGGGGGAACCTACAATGAGCAGTTCTTC. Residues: CASRRAGGTYNEQFF.

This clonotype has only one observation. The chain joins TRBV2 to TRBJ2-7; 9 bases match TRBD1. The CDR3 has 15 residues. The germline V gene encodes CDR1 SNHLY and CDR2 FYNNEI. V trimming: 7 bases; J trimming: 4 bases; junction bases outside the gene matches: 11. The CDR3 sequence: CASNTRGQGGYEQYF. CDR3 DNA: TGTGCCAGCAACACAAGGGGACAGGGCGGATACGAGCAGTACTTC.

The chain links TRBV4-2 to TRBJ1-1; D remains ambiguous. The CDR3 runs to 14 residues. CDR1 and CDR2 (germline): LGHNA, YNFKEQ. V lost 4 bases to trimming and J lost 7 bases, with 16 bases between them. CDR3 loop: CASSLDSHWGEAFF. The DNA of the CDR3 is TGTGCCAGCAGCCTCGATTCACACTGGGGTGAAGCTTTCTTT.

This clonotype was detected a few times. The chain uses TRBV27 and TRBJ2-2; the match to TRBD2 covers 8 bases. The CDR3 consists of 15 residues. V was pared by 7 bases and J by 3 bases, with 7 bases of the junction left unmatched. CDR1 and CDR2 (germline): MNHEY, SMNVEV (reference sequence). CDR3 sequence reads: CASTQRGPYTGELFF. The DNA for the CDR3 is TGTGCCAGCACCCAGCGGGGGCCCTACACCGGGGAGCTGTTTTTT.

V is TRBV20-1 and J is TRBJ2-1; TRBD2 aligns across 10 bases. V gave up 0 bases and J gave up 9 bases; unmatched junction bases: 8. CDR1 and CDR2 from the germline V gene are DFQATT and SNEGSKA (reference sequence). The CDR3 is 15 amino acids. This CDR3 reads CSARDNLAGVGEQFF. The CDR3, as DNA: TGCAGTGCTAGAGACAACCTAGCGGGGGTCGGTGAGCAGTTCTTC.

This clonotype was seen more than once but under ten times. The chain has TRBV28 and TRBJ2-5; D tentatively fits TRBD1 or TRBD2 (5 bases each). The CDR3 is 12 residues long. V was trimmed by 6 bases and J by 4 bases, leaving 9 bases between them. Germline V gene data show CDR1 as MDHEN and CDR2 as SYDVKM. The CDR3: CASREGLETQYF. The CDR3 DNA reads TGTGCCAGCAGAGAGGGGTTAGAGACCCAGTACTTC.

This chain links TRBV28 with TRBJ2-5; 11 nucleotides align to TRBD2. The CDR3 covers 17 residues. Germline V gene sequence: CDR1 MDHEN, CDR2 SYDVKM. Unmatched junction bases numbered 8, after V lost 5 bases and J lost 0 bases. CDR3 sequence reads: CASSPLTSGAYQETQYF. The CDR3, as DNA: TGTGCCAGCAGTCCTCTGACTAGCGGGGCGTACCAAGAGACCCAGTACTTC.

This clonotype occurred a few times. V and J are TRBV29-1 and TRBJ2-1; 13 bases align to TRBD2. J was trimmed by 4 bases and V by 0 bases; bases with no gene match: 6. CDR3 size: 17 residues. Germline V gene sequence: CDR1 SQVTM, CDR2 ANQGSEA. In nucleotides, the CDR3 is TGCAGCGTTGAAGAGGTGACTAGCGGGGGGCCTTACAATGAGCAGTTCTTC. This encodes CSVEEVTSGGPYNEQFF.

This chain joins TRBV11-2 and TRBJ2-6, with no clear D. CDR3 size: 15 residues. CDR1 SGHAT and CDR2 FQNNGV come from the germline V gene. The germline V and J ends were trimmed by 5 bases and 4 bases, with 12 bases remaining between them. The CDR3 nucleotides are TGTGCCAGCAGCCAAATAACCGCCGGGGCCAACGTCCTGACTTTC. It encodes CASSQITAGANVLTF.

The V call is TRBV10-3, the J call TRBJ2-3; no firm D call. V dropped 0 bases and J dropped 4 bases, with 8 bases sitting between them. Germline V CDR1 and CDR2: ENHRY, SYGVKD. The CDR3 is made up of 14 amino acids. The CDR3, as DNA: TGTGCCATCAGTGAGTCAAGGATTTCAGATACGCAGTATTTT. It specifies CAISESRISDTQYF.